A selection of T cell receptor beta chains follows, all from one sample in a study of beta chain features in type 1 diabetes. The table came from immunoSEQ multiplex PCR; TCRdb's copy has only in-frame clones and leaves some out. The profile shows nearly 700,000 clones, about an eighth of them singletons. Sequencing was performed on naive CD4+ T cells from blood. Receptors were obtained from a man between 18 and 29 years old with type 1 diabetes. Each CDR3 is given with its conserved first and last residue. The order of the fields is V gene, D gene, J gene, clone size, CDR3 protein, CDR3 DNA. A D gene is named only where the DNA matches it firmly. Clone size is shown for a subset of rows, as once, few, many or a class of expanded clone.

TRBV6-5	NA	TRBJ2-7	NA	CASSYSRGPSYEQYF	TGTGCCAGCAGTTACTCTCGGGGGCCCTCCTACGAGCAGTACTTC
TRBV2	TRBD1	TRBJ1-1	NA	CASSTQGVDTEAFF	TGTGCCAGCAGTACCCAGGGGGTGGACACTGAAGCTTTCTTT
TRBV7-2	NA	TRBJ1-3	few	CASSKGGVLINTIYF	TGTGCCAGCAGCAAAGGGGGGGTCCTTATAAACACCATATATTTT
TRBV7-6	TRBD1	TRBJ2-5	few	CASSLEGQRTQYF	TGTGCCAGCAGCTTAGAGGGACAGAGGACCCAGTACTTC
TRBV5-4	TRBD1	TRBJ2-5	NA	CASSSDRGQETQYF	TGTGCCAGCAGTTCCGACAGGGGGCAAGAGACCCAGTACTTC
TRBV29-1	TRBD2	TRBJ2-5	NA	CSVWSGGETQYF	TGCAGCGTTTGGTCGGGGGGTGAGACCCAGTACTTC
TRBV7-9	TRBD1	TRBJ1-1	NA	CASRPGTGGTEAFF	TGTGCCAGCAGGCCCGGGACAGGGGGCACTGAAGCTTTCTTT
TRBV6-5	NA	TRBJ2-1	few	CASSYQGGYNEQFF	TGTGCCAGCAGTTACCAGGGGGGATACAATGAGCAGTTCTTC
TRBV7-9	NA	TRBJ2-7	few	CASSFYLDYEQYF	TGTGCCAGCAGCTTCTATCTGGACTACGAGCAGTACTTC
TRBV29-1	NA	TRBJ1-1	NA	CSARDAGATEAFF	TGCAGCGCCCGGGACGCAGGGGCAACTGAAGCTTTCTTT
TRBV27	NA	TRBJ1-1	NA	CASSSIATEAFF	TGTGCCAGCAGTTCAATTGCCACTGAAGCTTTCTTT
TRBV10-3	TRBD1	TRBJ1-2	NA	CAITSTGGINYGYTF	TGTGCCATCACTTCGACAGGGGGCATTAACTATGGCTACACCTTC
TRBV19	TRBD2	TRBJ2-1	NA	CASSSLSGGYNEQFF	TGTGCCAGTAGTTCCCTTAGCGGGGGGTACAATGAGCAGTTCTTC
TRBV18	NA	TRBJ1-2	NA	CASSPSGVSVYTF	TGTGCCAGCTCACCTTCAGGGGTTTCTGTCTACACCTTC
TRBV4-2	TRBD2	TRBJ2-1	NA	CASSQVLGLAGSSYNEQFF	TGTGCCAGCAGCCAAGTCCTCGGACTAGCGGGAAGCTCCTACAATGAGCAGTTCTTC
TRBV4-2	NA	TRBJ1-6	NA	CASSRTDPGGSYNSPLHF	TGTGCCAGCAGCCGGACGGACCCCGGAGGATCCTATAATTCACCCCTCCACTTT
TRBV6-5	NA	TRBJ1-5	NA	CASSSTDSNQPQHF	TGTGCCAGCAGTTCGACGGATAGCAATCAGCCCCAGCATTTT
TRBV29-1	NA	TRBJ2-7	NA	CSAQGGSSYEQYF	TGCAGCGCCCAAGGTGGAAGCTCCTACGAGCAGTACTTC
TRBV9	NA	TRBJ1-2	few	CASSVGQNYGYTF	TGTGCCAGCAGCGTAGGGCAGAACTATGGCTACACCTTC
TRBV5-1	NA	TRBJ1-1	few	CASSFEVGTGNEAFF	TGCGCCAGCAGCTTTGAGGTTGGTACCGGTAACGAAGCTTTCTTT
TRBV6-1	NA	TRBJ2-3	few	CASSEGPATDTQYF	TGTGCCAGCAGTGAAGGCCCAGCGACGGATACGCAGTATTTT
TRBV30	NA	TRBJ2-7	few	CAWSDRRGRTYEQYF	TGTGCCTGGAGTGATCGAAGAGGGCGGACCTACGAGCAGTACTTC
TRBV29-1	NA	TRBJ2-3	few	CSVANSGYRYF	TGCAGCGTTGCGAACAGCGGTTACCGGTATTTT
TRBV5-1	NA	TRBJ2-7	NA	CASSLRQALSDEQYF	TGCGCCAGCAGCTTGCGCCAGGCCCTTTCTGACGAGCAGTACTTC
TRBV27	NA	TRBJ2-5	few	CASSGPVGTQYF	TGTGCCAGCAGCGGACCAGTTGGGACCCAGTACTTC
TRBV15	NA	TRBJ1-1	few	CATSRDWTGNTEAFF	TGTGCCACCAGCAGAGATTGGACGGGGAACACTGAAGCTTTCTTT
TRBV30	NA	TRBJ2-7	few	CAWSGAGAPYEQYF	TGTGCCTGGAGTGGGGCAGGGGCTCCCTACGAGCAGTACTTC
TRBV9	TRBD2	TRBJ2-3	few	CASSVAPAGLAGGDTQYF	TGTGCCAGCAGCGTAGCCCCAGCGGGACTAGCGGGGGGTGATACGCAGTATTTT
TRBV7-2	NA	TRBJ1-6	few	CASSLARDSPLHF	TGTGCCAGCAGCTTAGCCCGGGACTCACCCCTCCACTTT
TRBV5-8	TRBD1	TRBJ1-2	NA	CASSRGTADYGYTF	TGTGCCAGCAGCCGAGGGACAGCCGACTATGGCTACACCTTC
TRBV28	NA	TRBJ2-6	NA	CASSSLSSGANVLTF	TGTGCCAGCAGCTCGTTGAGCTCTGGGGCCAACGTCCTGACTTTC
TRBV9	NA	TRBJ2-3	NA	CASTTRGTRTDTQYF	TGTGCCAGCACCACCAGAGGGACACGCACAGATACGCAGTATTTT
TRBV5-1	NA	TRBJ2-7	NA	CASSLDPGPQAHEQYF	TGCGCCAGCAGCTTGGACCCGGGTCCCCAGGCCCACGAGCAGTACTTC
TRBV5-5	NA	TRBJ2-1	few	CASSLTIRGYNEQFF	TGTGCCAGCAGCTTGACCATCCGGGGTTACAATGAGCAGTTCTTC
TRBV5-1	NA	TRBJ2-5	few	CASSLGQSTYQETQYF	TGCGCCAGCAGCTTGGGACAGTCAACTTACCAAGAGACCCAGTACTTC
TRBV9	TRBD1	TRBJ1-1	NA	CASSGPGQGGTEAFF	TGTGCCAGCAGCGGACCCGGACAGGGGGGGACTGAAGCTTTCTTT
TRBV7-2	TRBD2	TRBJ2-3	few	CASSLGSGGRTDTQYF	TGTGCCAGCAGCTTAGGGAGCGGGGGCCGCACAGATACGCAGTATTTT
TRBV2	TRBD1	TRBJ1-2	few	CASSELRQGRYTF	TGTGCCAGCAGTGAACTTCGACAGGGACGCTACACCTTC
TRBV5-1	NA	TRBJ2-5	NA	CASSRVETQYF	TGCGCCAGCAGCAGGGTCGAGACCCAGTACTTC
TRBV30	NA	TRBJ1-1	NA	CAWSVQGVNTEAFF	TGTGCCTGGAGTGTACAAGGAGTGAACACTGAAGCTTTCTTT
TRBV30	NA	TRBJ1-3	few	CAWSAHGGNTIYF	TGTGCCTGGAGTGCTCACGGTGGAAACACCATATATTTT
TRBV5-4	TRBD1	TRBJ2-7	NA	CASSTPTGTLYEQYF	TGTGCCAGCAGCACCCCGACAGGGACCCTCTACGAGCAGTACTTC
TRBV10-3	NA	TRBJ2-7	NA	CAIAYSRASYEQYF	TGTGCCATCGCATACTCGAGGGCCTCCTACGAGCAGTACTTC
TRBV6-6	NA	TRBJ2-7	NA	CASTLTYSSYEQYF	TGTGCCAGCACCCTGACATACAGCTCCTACGAGCAGTACTTC
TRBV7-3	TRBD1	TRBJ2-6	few	CASSKGGQGAGANVLTF	TGTGCCAGCAGCAAAGGGGGACAGGGTGCTGGGGCCAACGTCCTGACTTTC
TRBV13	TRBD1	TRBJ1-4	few	CASSLGQGTNEKLFF	TGTGCCAGCAGCCTGGGACAGGGAACTAATGAAAAACTGTTTTTT
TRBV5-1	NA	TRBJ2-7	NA	CASSLNRDPTYEQYF	TGCGCCAGCAGCTTGAACAGGGACCCAACCTACGAGCAGTACTTC
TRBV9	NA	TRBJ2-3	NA	CASSVGGRGSTDTQYF	TGTGCCAGCAGCGTAGGGGGCAGGGGAAGCACAGATACGCAGTATTTT
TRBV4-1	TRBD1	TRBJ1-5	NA	CASSQTDRGNYQPQHF	TGCGCCAGCAGCCAGACCGACAGGGGGAATTATCAGCCCCAGCATTTT
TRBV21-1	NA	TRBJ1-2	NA	CANGKGTDGYTF	TGTGCCAACGGAAAAGGGACAGACGGCTACACCTTC
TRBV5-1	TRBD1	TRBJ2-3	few	CASSLERQGASDTQYF	TGCGCCAGCAGCTTGGAGCGGCAGGGGGCATCAGATACGCAGTATTTT
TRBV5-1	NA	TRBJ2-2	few	CASSLGVTGELFF	TGCGCCAGCAGCTTAGGGGTCACCGGGGAGCTGTTTTTT
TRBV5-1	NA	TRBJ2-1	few	CASCQGQGYNEQFF	TGCGCCAGCTGCCAGGGCCAGGGCTACAATGAGCAGTTCTTC
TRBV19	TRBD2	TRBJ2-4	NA	CASSPGGAAKNIQYF	TGTGCCAGTAGTCCCGGGGGGGCGGCCAAAAACATTCAGTACTTC
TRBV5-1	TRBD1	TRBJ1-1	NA	CASSLVGQGSRRGTEAFF	TGCGCCAGCAGCTTGGTAGGACAGGGGTCCCGCCGGGGCACTGAAGCTTTCTTT
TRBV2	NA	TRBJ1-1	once	CASSEMGMNTEAFF	TGTGCCAGCAGTGAGATGGGGATGAACACTGAAGCTTTCTTT
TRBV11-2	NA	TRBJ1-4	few	CASSPDPGRNEKLFF	TGTGCCAGCAGCCCGGACCCGGGGAGAAATGAAAAACTGTTTTTT
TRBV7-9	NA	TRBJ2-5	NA	CASSSGRLTETQYF	TGTGCCAGCAGCTCGGGACGCCTGACAGAGACCCAGTACTTC
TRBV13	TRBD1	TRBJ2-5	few	CASSQDRGESETQYF	TGTGCCAGCAGCCAAGACAGGGGCGAATCGGAGACCCAGTACTTC
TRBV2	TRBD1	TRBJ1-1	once	CASSLTWTGEATEAFF	TGTGCCAGCAGTTTAACTTGGACAGGGGAGGCCACTGAAGCTTTCTTT